The clone carrying this TCR beta chain has at least ten counts. Its specificity is not known. The ends were cut back, 5 bases at V and 7 bases at J, with 14 bases in the middle. The germline V gene has CDR1 MDHEN and CDR2 SYDVKM. The CDR3 is 13 residues long. iRepertoire HTBI primers and Arm-PCR of CDR3 regions built TCR beta libraries. One entry per CDR3 protein, called by TCRdb with MiXCR from the multiplex PCR reads. The sample contains around 460,000 distinct CDR3 sequences, around a fifth of which appear only once. The data were obtained in a study of regulatory T cells in long-lasting Graves disease. General study findings and limits: There was favoring of TRBV28, TRBJ1-2 and TRBJ2-5 in persistent disease.

Time point reported: persistent/refractory GD, antithyroid drugs over 5 years with positive TRAb. RNA extracted from PBMCs served as the sequencing template. This rearrangement joins TRBV28 to TRBJ1-1; possibly TRBD1 for D (6 bases). The source is a female donor with Graves disease. The sample here was peripheral blood mononuclear cells (PBMCs), taken when the disease was refractory, from a patient treated with antithyroid drugs. CDR3 protein: CASSLDSFGEAFF. CDR3 DNA sequence: TGTGCCAGCAGTCTGGACAGCTTTGGTGAAGCTTTCTTT.